This T cell receptor beta chain was profiled in a study of T cell repertoires in cytomegalovirus infection. Looking at the study overall: Recently identified HLA-C-restricted CMV epitopes and well-studied HLA-B-restricted CMV epitopes were used by the study.

Regarding this clonotype: Antigen specificity is unknown.

In germline, CDR1 is SGHTA, CDR2 FQGNSA. The CDR3 extends over 12 amino acids. V dropped 8 bases and J dropped 7; count of bases not matched to a gene: 4. TCRdb recomputed calls from the reads with MiXCR, one row per CDR3 protein. The repertoire consists of about 37,000 distinct CDR3 sequences, with less than 60% occurring once and the leading ten covering 90%. This chain connects TRBV7-2 to TRBJ2-2; 7 bases are shared with TRBD1. The source is a human donor in good health (CMV status not recorded). Some clones in this sample may be carry-over from other donors' samples. The sequencing used CD8+ T cells from cultured PBMCs, collected from culture after CMV antigen stimulation. The CDR3, as DNA: TGTGCCAGCGGACAGGTGGGCGGGGAGCTGTTTTTT. It encodes CASGQVGGELFF. Full variable domain (outside the CDR3, taken from reference TRBV7-2 and TRBJ2-2): GAGVSQSPSNKVTEKGKDVELRCDPISGHTALYWYRQSLGQGLEFLIYFQGNSAPDKSGLPSDRFSAERTGGSVSTLTIQRTQQEDSAVYLCASGQVGGELFFGEGSRLTVL.